The 6 T cell receptor beta chains reported below all come from one sample, sequenced in a study of blood T cell repertoires in COVID-19. Clones were read by immunoSEQ multiplex PCR, and TCRdb kept only the in-frame ones, dropping some. The data contain 98,000 or so clones, 70% to 90% of them seen just once; the ten biggest clones take up around 5.5%. Sequencing was performed on peripheral blood. Receptor source: a human donor in a cohort sampled during active COVID-19.

This chain's CDR3 is CASSYQNNQPQHF. Here the CDR3 DNA reads TGTGCCAGCAGTTACCAGAACAATCAGCCCCAGCATTTT. The V gene is TRBV6-5, the J gene TRBJ1-5; D call uncertain. Trimming removed 2 bases from V and 3 bases from J, with 5 bases in between. Germline CDR1 MNHEY, CDR2 SVGAGI. The CDR3 spans 13 residues.

The chain carries TRBV6-2 or TRBV6-3 and TRBJ2-7; TRBD1 aligns across 7 bases. The CDR3 is 16 amino acids. V shed 0 bases, J shed 7 bases, and the junction held 12 bases outside the gene matches. CDR1 MNHEY and CDR2 SVGEGT come from the germline V gene. Here the CDR3 DNA reads TGTGCCAGCAGTTACTCGACAGGGAGTGCCCGAGGGGAGCAGTACTTC. Amino acid sequence: CASSYSTGSARGEQYF.

V and J are TRBV6-2 or TRBV6-3 and TRBJ1-2; 7 nucleotides line up with TRBD1. Germline CDR1 and CDR2: MNHEY and SVGEGT. This CDR3 has 15 residues. V trimming: 5 bases; J trimming: 2 bases; junction bases outside the gene matches: 8. DNA for the CDR3: TGTGCCAGCAGTACCCCACAGGGGTGGAACTATGGCTACACCTTC. It encodes CASSTPQGWNYGYTF.

The chain has TRBV6-5 and TRBJ2-3, with 7 bases fitting TRBD2. V gave up 6 bases and J gave up 0 bases; unmatched junction bases: 0. Germline lookup yields CDR1 MNHEY and CDR2 SVGAGI. This CDR3 is 13 amino acids long. CDR3: CASRRESTDTQYF. The CDR3 DNA reads as TGTGCCAGCAGGCGGGAGAGCACAGATACGCAGTATTTT.

This clone was recorded once. CDR3 region: CASSLRRGAGANVLTF. The CDR3 nucleotides read TGTGCCAGCAGCTTGAGGCGGGGGGCTGGGGCCAACGTCCTGACTTTC. The chain is built from TRBV5-4 and TRBJ2-6; TRBD2 matches at 8 bases. J lost 2 bases, V lost 1 base, and 2 bases had no gene match. The CDR3 is 16 residues long. Germline V gene sequence: CDR1 SGHNT, CDR2 YYREEE (reference sequence).

This chain links TRBV5-5 with TRBJ2-1; 7 positions match TRBD2. The J segment lost 4 bases and the V segment lost 4 bases, leaving 8 bases of the junction unmatched. Germline CDR1 is SGHKS and CDR2 is YYEKEE (reference sequence). The CDR3 has 15 residues. CDR3 in amino acids: CASSKSSGEYNEQFF. The CDR3 DNA reads TGTGCCAGCAGCAAATCTAGCGGAGAATACAATGAGCAGTTCTTC.